Sequencing of this TCR beta chain was carried out in a study of T cells in Graves' hyperthyroidism and ophthalmopathy. Amplification yielded TCR beta CDR3 regions, with RNA transcripts as the source. Carried out on the TCR CDR3, a first-round RT-PCR used the HTBI primer set. In TCRdb, the multiplex PCR reads were re-called with MiXCR into one record per CDR3 protein. Of 500,000 to 700,000 distinct CDR3 sequences listed, roughly 17% were seen once; the top ten hold 15% to 20%. The CDR3 runs 17 residues. V lost 2 bases and J 3 bases, leaving 17 bases between the germline ends. Clinical symptoms, serum thyroxine and TRAb, thyroid ultrasound and orbital computed tomography were used for the diagnoses.

The rearrangement links TRBV12-3 or TRBV12-4 to TRBJ2-4; TRBD1 is a possible D gene (6 bases). The sequence derives from a young woman with Graves' hyperthyroidism. Sequenced sample: blood. CDR3 sequence: CASSLSARGKGKNIQYF. The CDR3 region has the DNA TGTGCCAGCAGTTTATCCGCCAGGGGTAAGGGCAAAAACATTCAGTACTTC.